This T cell receptor beta chain was recorded in a study of shared clonotypes between healthy human individuals. The CDR3 runs 16 residues. Assay: immunoSEQ multiplex PCR; the TCRdb copy retains only in-frame clones and omits some. The sample contains approximately 1,000,000 clones, approximately 80% of which appear only once. Sequencing input: memory CD4+ T cells from PBMCs. Subset specified: CD45RA-negative fraction. The receptor was derived from a man aged 18 to 29 in good health. Some clones in this sample may be carry-over from other donors' samples. The chain combines TRBV21-1 with TRBJ1-1; the table names TRBD1, a call not compared with the DNA. TRBV21-1 is assigned pseudogene status. CDR3 DNA: TGTGCCAGCAGCAAAGCCAGACAGGGTTCGAATACTGAAGCTTTCTTT. Protein sequence: CASSKARQGSNTEAFF.